The sequence of this T cell receptor beta chain was determined in a study of blood T cell repertoires in COVID-19. About the study: The United States, Italy and Spain provided the acute and convalescent COVID-19 samples. PBMCs, B-cell-depleted T cells, or T cells were the source of the cDNA or gDNA that made up the material.

Those enrolled in Seattle joined during active infection and were followed longitudinally afterward. Per the original methods: Scientists estimated how many nucleated cells there were by amplifying reference gene primers. Repertoires were generated with immunoSEQ multiplex PCR, while TCRdb's copy carries only in-frame clones and drops some. V, J and clone size were drawn from that table, and D and trimming were deduced from the DNA. This sample has 330,000 or so clones; about nine tenths occur once, and the top ten carry 3.9%. Germline loops: CDR1 DFQATT, CDR2 SNEGSKA (reference sequence). V gave up 6 bases and J gave up 8 bases, with 13 bases separating them. The CDR3 length is 11 residues.

V is TRBV20-1 and J is TRBJ1-2; no clear D. This TCR derives from an older woman with COVID-19, enrolled during active disease. The sequencing input was peripheral blood. DNA for the CDR3: TGCAGTGCCGCGCCTAGAAACGGCTACACCTTC. Its translation: CSAAPRNGYTF.